The clone carrying this T cell receptor (beta chain) has only one observation. Its antigen is still unknown. This specimen belongs to a study of PD-L1 blockade in urothelial cancer. General study points: TCR clonality was measured in pretreatment peripheral blood. Clonality below the median predicted better survival. Durable benefit accompanied greater 3-week expansion of tumor-associated blood clones.

Time point described: pretreatment peripheral blood. Patients' cancers were locally advanced or metastatic urothelial carcinomas. CDR1 and CDR2 from the germline V gene are MNHNY and SVGAGI (reference sequence). Trimming removed 2 bases from V and 4 bases from J, with 9 bases in between. CDR3 size: 13 residues. Libraries were prepared by immunoSEQ multiplex PCR; TCRdb keeps only in-frame clonotypes and omits some of them. The sample has some 120,000 clones; less than 85% are singletons. The chain recombines TRBV6-6 with TRBJ2-7; D might be TRBD1 (6 bases). The source was PBMCs, collected around atezolizumab (anti-PD-L1) treatment. The source of this sequence is a man in his forties or fifties with urothelial cancer. CDR3 protein: CASSYLQGYEQYF. CDR3 DNA: TGTGCCAGCAGTTACCTACAGGGTTACGAGCAGTACTTC.